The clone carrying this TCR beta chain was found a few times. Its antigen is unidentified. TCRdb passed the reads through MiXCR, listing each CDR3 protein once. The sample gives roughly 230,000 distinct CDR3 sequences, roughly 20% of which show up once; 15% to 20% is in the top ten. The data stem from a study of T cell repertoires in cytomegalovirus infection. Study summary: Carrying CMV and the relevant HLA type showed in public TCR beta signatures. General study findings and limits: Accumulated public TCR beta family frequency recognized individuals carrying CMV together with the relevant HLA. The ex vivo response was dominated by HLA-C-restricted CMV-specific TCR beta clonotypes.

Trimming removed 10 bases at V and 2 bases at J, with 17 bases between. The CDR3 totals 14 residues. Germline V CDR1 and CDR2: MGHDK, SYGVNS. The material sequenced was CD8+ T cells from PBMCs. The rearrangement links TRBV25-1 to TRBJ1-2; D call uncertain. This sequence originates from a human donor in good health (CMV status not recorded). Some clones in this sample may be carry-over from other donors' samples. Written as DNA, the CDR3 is TGTGCCAACCACATCCGGACGGCGAACTATGGCTACACCTTC. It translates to CANHIRTANYGYTF.